This entry lists 16 T cell receptor beta chains sequenced from one sample in a study of cytomegalovirus exposure and HLA in healthy donors. PCR employed 60 Vbeta and 13 Jbeta primers. The protocol was immunoSEQ multiplex PCR, while the TCRdb copy is restricted to in-frame clones and leaves out a portion. The data show 100,000 to 150,000 clones, about 80% seen once. Sample: PBMCs. The receptors were sampled from a man over 45 in good health and CMV-seropositive.

The genes are TRBV7-5 and TRBJ1-2; the table's D call of TRBD1 was not tested on the DNA. TRBV7-5 counts as a pseudogene. The CDR3 consists of 18 residues. CDR3 sequence: CARSLAPFDRGLNYGYTF. CDR3 nucleotides: TGTGCCAGAAGCTTAGCGCCTTTCGACAGGGGGCTTAACTATGGCTACACCTTC.

The V call is TRBV2, the J call TRBJ1-1; D call uncertain. The CDR3 is 11 residues long. Germline V gives CDR1 SNHLY, CDR2 FYNNEI. Trimming left V 2 bases short and J 5 bases short, with 3 bases between. CDR3: CASSEQTEAFF. CDR3 in DNA: TGTGCCAGCAGTGAACAAACTGAAGCTTTCTTT.

V is TRBV5-4 and J is TRBJ2-6; a weak D match, TRBD2 (6 bases). The CDR3 sequence is 17 residues long. V was clipped by 4 bases and J by 1 base, with 15 bases between them. Per the germline V gene, CDR1 is SGHNT and CDR2 is YYREEE (reference sequence). The CDR3 region is CASSPAGMESGANVLTF. CDR3 DNA sequence: TGTGCCAGCAGCCCCGCGGGGATGGAATCTGGGGCCAACGTCCTGACTTTC.

J is TRBJ1-1 and V is TRBV5-7; D possibly corresponds to TRBD1 (6 bases). TRBV5-7 is labeled an ORF, and its function is uncertain. V lost 0 bases and J lost 4, with 7 bases in between. This CDR3 has 13 amino acids. The CDR3 coding sequence is TGTGCCAGCAGCTTGGACAGGGTCACTGAAGCTTTCTTT. Encoded protein: CASSLDRVTEAFF.

The chain has TRBV4-1 and TRBJ2-7; 9 bases are a match to TRBD1. The CDR3 loop spans 17 amino acids. J lost 3 bases, V lost 3 bases, and 12 bases had no gene match. Germline CDR1 MGHRA, CDR2 YSYEKL. CDR3 nucleotide sequence: TGCGCCAGCAGCCACACGACGACAGGGGGGAAATTCTACGAGCAGTACTTC. Protein: CASSHTTTGGKFYEQYF.

The chain has TRBV6-6 and TRBJ1-2; D remains unclear. The V and J ends lost 2 bases and 8 bases respectively, with 12 bases between them. Germline V gene data show CDR1 as MNHNY and CDR2 as SVGAGI (reference sequence). This CDR3 contains 13 residues. The CDR3: CASSYEGAGGYTF. The CDR3 coding sequence is TGTGCCAGCAGTTACGAGGGAGCGGGAGGCTACACCTTC.

This clone was observed a single time. This chain links TRBV2 with TRBJ2-1, with a weak D call TRBD2 (6 bases). V was shortened by 2 bases and J by 10 bases, with 15 bases between the two germline ends. The germline V gene has CDR1 SNHLY and CDR2 FYNNEI. The CDR3 has 14 amino acids. The CDR3 spells CASSERPSGGEQFF. In DNA form, the CDR3 reads TGTGCCAGCAGTGAACGACCCTCCGGGGGAGAGCAGTTCTTC. The full variable domain, in which reference TRBV2 and TRBJ2-1 provide the parts outside the CDR3, is EPEVTQTPSHQVTQMGQEVILRCVPISNHLYFYWYRQILGQKVEFLVSFYNNEISEKSEIFDDQFSVERPDGSNFTLKIRSTKLEDSAMYFCASSERPSGGEQFFGPGTRLTVL.

The chain recombines TRBV6-1 with TRBJ2-3; D possibly corresponds to TRBD1 (5 bases). The CDR3 has 14 residues. V lost 6 bases and J lost 1, with 11 bases in between. Germline V gene sequence: CDR1 MNHNS, CDR2 SASEGT. CDR3 region: CASRSGYGTDTQYF. The CDR3 region has the DNA TGTGCCAGCAGGTCAGGGTATGGCACAGATACGCAGTATTTT.

This clone was picked up a small number of times. The V gene is TRBV7-2, the J gene TRBJ1-2, with D hard to call. Trimming took 1 base from V and 10 from J, leaving 13 bases between them. Germline CDR1 is SGHTA and CDR2 is FQGNSA. The CDR3 sequence is 13 residues long. CDR3 sequence (DNA): TGTGCCAGCAGCTTAGAAGTTCGGACTGACTACACCTTC. It translates to CASSLEVRTDYTF.

The CDR3 region is CASSQAGGANYGYTF. As DNA, the CDR3 is TGCGCCAGCAGCCAGGCGGGGGGGGCTAACTATGGCTACACCTTC. This sequence joins TRBV5-1 and TRBJ1-2, with a weak D call TRBD1 (5 bases). This CDR3 spans 15 amino acids. Germline V CDR1 and CDR2: SGHRS, YFSETQ. V shed 4 bases and J shed 0 bases, with 13 bases lying between them.

The chain is built from TRBV29-1 and TRBJ2-7; 10 nucleotides agree with TRBD1. The V segment lost 6 bases and the J segment 6 bases; nucleotides outside the gene matches: 5. The CDR3 is 12 residues long. Germline V gene data show CDR1 as SQVTM and CDR2 as ANQGSEA. The CDR3 loop reads CSVRDRGAEQYF. The CDR3, as DNA: TGCAGCGTCCGGGACAGGGGAGCCGAGCAGTACTTC.

The rearrangement links TRBV25-1 to TRBJ2-4, with TRBD1 identical over 11 bases. The CDR3 has 16 residues. The V gene's germline CDR1 is MGHDK and CDR2 SYGVNS. J gave up 6 bases and V 3 bases, and 7 bases lay outside the gene matches. CDR3 protein: CASSDPPGQGVNIQYF. In DNA form, the CDR3 reads TGTGCCAGCAGTGACCCGCCGGGACAGGGGGTAAACATTCAGTACTTC. Filled out from reference TRBV25-1 and TRBJ2-4, the complete variable domain reads EADIYQTPRYLVIGTGKKITLECSQTMGHDKMYWYQQDPGMELHLIHYSYGVNSTEKGDLSSESTVSRIRTEHFPLTLESARPSHTSQYLCASSDPPGQGVNIQYFGAGTRLSVL.

This chain connects TRBV6-4 to TRBJ2-3; TRBD2 aligns across 7 bases. The CDR3 covers 14 residues. Germline CDR1 reads MRHNA; CDR2 reads SNTAGT. The trim removed 5 bases at V and 1 base at J, leaving 3 bases unmatched. The CDR3 nucleotides read TGTGCCAGCAGTAGGAGCGGGGGCACAGATACGCAGTATTTT. Amino acids: CASSRSGGTDTQYF.

This rearrangement joins TRBV7-2 to TRBJ1-1; D is undetermined. Germline V gives CDR1 SGHTA, CDR2 FQGNSA. Between the trimmed V and J ends, which lost 1 base and 6 bases, there was a span of 18 bases. The CDR3 runs to 16 residues. The CDR3 nucleotides are TGTGCCAGCAGCTTAGTATCAGGCTCCGTTAACGCTGAAGCTTTCTTT. Encoded protein: CASSLVSGSVNAEAFF.

V and J are TRBV6-1 and TRBJ2-5; TRBD2 aligns across 7 bases. The J call could be wrong; TRBJ2-7 is a better fit for the DNA end. Germline V CDR1 and CDR2: MNHNS, SASEGT. The CDR3 is 14 residues long. Written as DNA, the CDR3 is TGTGCCAGCATGGGAGGGACTACCTCCTACGAGCAGTACTTC. Encoded protein: CASMGGTTSYEQYF.

The chain carries TRBV30 and TRBJ1-4; 7 nucleotides agree with TRBD1. The V gene end was trimmed by 4 bases and the J gene end by 6 bases; junction bases not matched to a gene: 8. The CDR3 is 14 amino acids. Germline V gene sequence: CDR1 GTSNPN, CDR2 SVGIG (reference sequence). In DNA, the CDR3 is TGTGCCTGGAAAATGGGCAGGGGGTATGAAAAACTGTTTTTT. Protein: CAWKMGRGYEKLFF. The full variable domain, rest sourced from reference TRBV30 and TRBJ1-4, is SQTIHQWPATLVQPVGSPLSLECTVEGTSNPNLYWYRQAAGRGLQLLFYSVGIGQISSEVPQNLSASRPQDRQFILSSKKLLLSDSGFYLCAWKMGRGYEKLFFGSGTQLSVL.